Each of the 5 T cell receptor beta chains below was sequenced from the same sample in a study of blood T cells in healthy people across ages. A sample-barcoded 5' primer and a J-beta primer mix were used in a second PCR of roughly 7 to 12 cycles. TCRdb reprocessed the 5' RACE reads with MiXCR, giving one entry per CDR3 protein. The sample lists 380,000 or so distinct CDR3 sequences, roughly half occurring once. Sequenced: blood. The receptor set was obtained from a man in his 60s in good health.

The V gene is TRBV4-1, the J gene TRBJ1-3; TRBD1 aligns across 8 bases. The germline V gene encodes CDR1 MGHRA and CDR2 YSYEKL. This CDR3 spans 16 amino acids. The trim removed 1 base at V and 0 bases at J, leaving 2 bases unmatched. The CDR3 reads CASSQGTGHSGNTIYF. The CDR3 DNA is TGCGCCAGCAGCCAAGGGACAGGGCACTCTGGAAACACCATATATTTT.

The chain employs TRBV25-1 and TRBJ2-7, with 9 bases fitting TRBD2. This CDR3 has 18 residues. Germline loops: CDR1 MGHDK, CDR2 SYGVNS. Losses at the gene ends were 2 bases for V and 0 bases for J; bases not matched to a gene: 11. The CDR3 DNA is TGTGCCAGCAGTGAAGTCGGGCTAGCGGGGCCCAGCTCCTACGAGCAGTACTTC. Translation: CASSEVGLAGPSSYEQYF.

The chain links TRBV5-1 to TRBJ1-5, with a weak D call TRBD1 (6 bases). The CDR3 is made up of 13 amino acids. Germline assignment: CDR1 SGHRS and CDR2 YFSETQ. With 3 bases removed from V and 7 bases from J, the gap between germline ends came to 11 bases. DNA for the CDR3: TGCGCCAGCAGCTCGGGGGCGGGCCAGCCCCAGCATTTT. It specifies CASSSGAGQPQHF.

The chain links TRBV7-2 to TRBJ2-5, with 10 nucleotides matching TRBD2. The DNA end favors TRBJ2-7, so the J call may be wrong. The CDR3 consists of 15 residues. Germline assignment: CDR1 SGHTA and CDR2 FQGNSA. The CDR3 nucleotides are TGTGCCAGCAGCCAAGCGGGAGGGGTTACCTACGAGCAGTACTTC. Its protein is CASSQAGGVTYEQYF.

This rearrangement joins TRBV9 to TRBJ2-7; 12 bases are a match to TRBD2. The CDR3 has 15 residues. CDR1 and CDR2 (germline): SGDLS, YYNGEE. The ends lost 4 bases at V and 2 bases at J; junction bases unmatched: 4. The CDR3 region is CASSPSGRGTYEQYF. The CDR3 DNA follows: TGTGCCAGCAGCCCTAGCGGGAGGGGTACCTACGAGCAGTACTTC. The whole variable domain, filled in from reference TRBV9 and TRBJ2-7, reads DSGVTQTPKHLITATGQRVTLRCSPRSGDLSVYWYQQSLDQGLQFLIQYYNGEERAKGNILERFSAQQFPDLHSELNLSSLELGDSALYFCASSPSGRGTYEQYFGPGTRLTVT.